The clone carrying this T cell receptor (beta chain) has more than one count but fewer than ten. Unmatched junction bases numbered 1, after V lost 3 bases and J lost 2 bases. Germline V gene lookup returns CDR1 MNHEY and CDR2 SMNVEV (reference sequence). There are 14 residues in the CDR3. This record belongs to a study of cytomegalovirus exposure and HLA in healthy donors. Primers: 60 Vbeta forward and 13 Jbeta reverse. The data were produced by immunoSEQ multiplex PCR, yet TCRdb's version contains in-frame clones alone and is incomplete. This sample has roughly 130,000 clones, with roughly 82% found just once.

The TCR originated in a boy aged 5-17 years in good health and CMV-seronegative. This chain uses TRBV27 with TRBJ2-1; 7 bases line up with TRBD2. Specimen: PBMCs. The CDR3 here is CASSFAGAYNEQFF. CDR3 sequence (DNA): TGTGCCAGCAGTTTTGCGGGGGCCTACAATGAGCAGTTCTTC.